Listed below are T cell receptor beta chains from one sample, sequenced in a study of blood T cell repertoires in COVID-19. TCRdb's copy holds only in-frame clones and misses some; the assay was immunoSEQ multiplex PCR. The sample holds some 120,000 clones, almost 70% seen once. Sequenced sample: peripheral blood. The receptor set was obtained from a woman in her seventies with acute or convalescent COVID-19. The CDR3 runs from the conserved cysteine through the conserved F or W. The order of the fields is J gene, V gene, clone size, D gene, CDR3 DNA, CDR3 protein. D genes are given only for firm matches. Clone size is shown for a subset of rows, as once, few, many or a class of expanded clone.

TRBJ1-4,TRBV7-2,NA,NA,TGTGCCAGCAGCCCCGGGGGTCGAGTAAGCGAAAAACTGTTTTTT,CASSPGGRVSEKLFF
TRBJ2-3,TRBV18,NA,NA,TGTGCCAGCTCACACCAAGGGGGTGTTCTAAGCACAGATACGCAGTATTTT,CASSHQGGVLSTDTQYF
TRBJ1-4,TRBV6-5,NA,TRBD1,TGTGCCAGCAACAACCGGGACAGGGGGGAAAAACTGTTTTTT,CASNNRDRGEKLFF
TRBJ2-3,TRBV7-8,once,TRBD2,TGTGCCAGCAGCTTAGGGGGACTAGCGGGGGCGAATACGCAGTATTTT,CASSLGGLAGANTQYF
TRBJ2-5,TRBV28,NA,NA,TGTGCCAGCAGTTTAACGGAAGAGACCCAGTACTTC,CASSLTEETQYF
TRBJ2-7,TRBV7-2,NA,NA,TGTGCCAGCAGCTTAGCCGGCGGCAGCTCCTACGAGCAGTACTTC,CASSLAGGSSYEQYF
TRBJ2-5,TRBV6-2/TRBV6-3,NA,NA,TGTGCCAGCAGCTCGTACCAAGAGACCCAGTACTTC,CASSSYQETQYF
TRBJ2-3,TRBV7-2,NA,TRBD2,TGTGCCAGCCGAACGGGGGGTGCAGATACGCAGTATTTT,CASRTGGADTQYF
TRBJ1-5,TRBV6-5,NA,NA,TGTGCCAGCACAAAGGGGGTCGGTCAGCCCCAGCATTTT,CASTKGVGQPQHF
TRBJ2-3,TRBV11-2,NA,TRBD2,TGTGCCAGCAGCTTAGAACTAGCGGGGTCAGATACGCAGTATTTT,CASSLELAGSDTQYF
TRBJ2-3,TRBV6-2/TRBV6-3,NA,TRBD2,TGTGCCAGCAGTTACTCAGGTAGCGGGGGTTCAGATACGCAGTATTTT,CASSYSGSGGSDTQYF
TRBJ1-1,TRBV6-5,NA,NA,TGTGCCAGCAGTTACTCTAGTGGGGGGGCCAACACTGAAGCTTTCTTT,CASSYSSGGANTEAFF
TRBJ2-3,TRBV28,NA,TRBD2,TGTGCCACCCGGGGACTAGCGGGAGAAACAGATACGCAGTATTTT,CATRGLAGETDTQYF
TRBJ1-6,TRBV7-2,NA,NA,TGTGCCAGCAGCTCTGGTTCGGGTTCACCCCTCCACTTT,CASSSGSGSPLHF
TRBJ2-7,TRBV24-1,few,TRBD1,TGTGCCACCAGTGACCGCCGGGACAGGGGATTATCCTACGAGCAGTACTTC,CATSDRRDRGLSYEQYF
TRBJ2-5,TRBV29-1,NA,TRBD1,TGCAGCGTTGATATGGGGACAGGTAAACAAGAGACCCAGTACTTC,CSVDMGTGKQETQYF
TRBJ2-3,TRBV5-4,NA,NA,TGTGCCAGCAGTCCCGGGCTAGCGCTCACAGATACGCAGTATTTT,CASSPGLALTDTQYF
TRBJ1-2,TRBV6-5,NA,TRBD1,TGTGCCAGCAGGCCAGGACAGGAGAGGTACCCTACCTTC,CASRPGQERYPTF
TRBJ1-6,TRBV29-1,NA,TRBD1,TGCAGCGTTGAAGATGACAGGGGCCGTAATTCACCCCTCCACTTT,CSVEDDRGRNSPLHF
TRBJ1-3,TRBV7-9,NA,NA,TGTGCCAGCAGCTTAGACCTCTACTCTGGAAACACCATATATTTT,CASSLDLYSGNTIYF
TRBJ2-7,TRBV25-1,NA,NA,TGTGCCAGCACCGAGTCCGGGAGAGGAAGTGAGCAGTACTTC,CASTESGRGSEQYF
TRBJ2-2,TRBV5-1,many,TRBD2,TGCGCCAGCACCCGTTCGGGAGGCACCGGGGAGCTGTTTTTT,CASTRSGGTGELFF
TRBJ1-1,TRBV2,NA,TRBD1,TGTGCCAGCAGGATACGGTCGACAGGGGGCGCAGGGGACACTGAAGCTTTCTTT,CASRIRSTGGAGDTEAFF
TRBJ2-3,TRBV6-4,NA,TRBD2,TGTGCCAGCAGTCCCCGACATCGGCGGGGGGGGCCGGCAGATACGCAGTATTTT,CASSPRHRRGGPADTQYF
TRBJ2-5,TRBV25-1,once,NA,TGTGCCAGCAGTGAGTCCAGGGTAGCAGAGACCCAGTACTTC,CASSESRVAETQYF
TRBJ1-5,TRBV4-1,NA,NA,TGCGCCAGCAGCCAAGAGATGACAAAATCCAATCAGCCCCAGCATTTT,CASSQEMTKSNQPQHF
TRBJ1-5,TRBV19,NA,TRBD1,TGTGCCAGTAGTACGGGGACAGGGGGTGGCAATCAGCCCCAGCATTTT,CASSTGTGGGNQPQHF
TRBJ2-6,TRBV30,NA,NA,TGTGCCTGGAGTGGATTGAGCTCTGGGGCCAACGTCCTGACTTTC,CAWSGLSSGANVLTF
TRBJ2-7,TRBV19,NA,NA,TGTGCCAGTAGTATAGTAGACAGGCCCTCCTACGAGCAGTACTTC,CASSIVDRPSYEQYF
TRBJ1-5,TRBV7-2,few,TRBD1,TGTGCCAGCAGCTTAGCTATCGGGACAGGGAATCAGCCCCAGCATTTT,CASSLAIGTGNQPQHF
TRBJ1-1,TRBV2,few,TRBD1,TGTGCCAGTCCCGACGTTTCCGGGACAGGGGCTTTCTTT,CASPDVSGTGAFF
TRBJ2-1,TRBV6-2/TRBV6-3,NA,NA,TGTGCCAGCAGTTACCCCAAGGGGAGGCTGGCCTACAATGAGCAGTTCTTC,CASSYPKGRLAYNEQFF
TRBJ2-3,TRBV5-1,NA,NA,TGCGCCAGCAGTCCGGGACTCTATTCGGATACGCAGTATTTT,CASSPGLYSDTQYF
TRBJ1-5,TRBV27,NA,NA,TGTGCCAGCAGTTTATCTGGGCAGGGCAATCAGCCCCAGCATTTT,CASSLSGQGNQPQHF
TRBJ1-5,TRBV6-5,NA,TRBD1,TGTGCCAGCGGCCGGACAGGTTTTTCTCAGCCCCAGCATTTT,CASGRTGFSQPQHF
TRBJ2-1,TRBV20-1,few,TRBD2,TGCAGTGCTAGTGGACTAGTGGATCAGCAGTTCTTC,CSASGLVDQQFF
TRBJ2-1,TRBV11-3,few,NA,TGTGCCAGCAGCTTAGAGGCAGGGTGGGGTAATGAGCAGTTCTTC,CASSLEAGWGNEQFF
TRBJ2-5,TRBV4-2,NA,NA,TGTGCCAGCAGCCTGAGGGCCGAAGAGACCCAGTACTTC,CASSLRAEETQYF
TRBJ2-7,TRBV9,NA,TRBD2,TGTGCCAGCAGCGTAGCGGGAGGAGGGTACGAGCAGTACTTC,CASSVAGGGYEQYF
TRBJ1-1,TRBV20-1,NA,NA,TGCAGTGCTAGTTATGCAGGGCTGAACACTGAAGCTTTCTTT,CSASYAGLNTEAFF
TRBJ2-3,TRBV2,NA,TRBD2,TGTGCCAGCAGTGACGGGAGGGGGGGCGAAGATACGCAGTATTTT,CASSDGRGGEDTQYF
TRBJ2-1,TRBV10-1,NA,NA,TGCGCCAGCAGTGCCGCAGCGGGTGAGCAGTTCTTC,CASSAAAGEQFF
TRBJ2-7,TRBV27,NA,NA,TGTGCCAGCAGTTTAGGGCTCCCCTACGAGCAGTACTTC,CASSLGLPYEQYF
TRBJ1-2,TRBV28,once,TRBD1,TGTGCCAGCAGTTTACCCGGCCTGACAGGGAGTGGCTACACCTTC,CASSLPGLTGSGYTF
TRBJ2-1,TRBV11-2,NA,TRBD2,TGTGCCAGCAGCTTAGGGACTAGCGTGGCCTACAATGAGCAGTTCTTC,CASSLGTSVAYNEQFF
TRBJ1-1,TRBV7-6,NA,TRBD1,TGTGCCAGCAGCCCTGGGACAGGGAGGACTGAAGCTTTCTTT,CASSPGTGRTEAFF
TRBJ1-2,TRBV5-1,NA,NA,TGCGCCAGCAGCTTGCGAAGGACAGTTGATGGCTACACCTTC,CASSLRRTVDGYTF
TRBJ1-1,TRBV18,NA,NA,TGTGCCAGCTCACCACGCCCAGGGCGTGGGAACACTGAAGCTTTCTTT,CASSPRPGRGNTEAFF
TRBJ2-7,TRBV6-2/TRBV6-3,NA,NA,TGTGCCAGCAGTCCACGACCGACAGGTACCAGAGGGGAGCAGTACTTC,CASSPRPTGTRGEQYF
TRBJ1-1,TRBV18,once,NA,TGTGCCAGCTCACCAATCGGGGGTTCTGAAGCTTTCTTT,CASSPIGGSEAFF
TRBJ1-1,TRBV6-5,NA,NA,TGTGCCAGCCGCGACTCGAACACTGAAGCTTTCTTT,CASRDSNTEAFF
TRBJ1-5,TRBV30,NA,TRBD1,TGTGCCTGGGCGGGACAGTTCAATCAGCCCCAGCATTTT,CAWAGQFNQPQHF
TRBJ1-6,TRBV11-2,once,NA,TGTGCCAGCAGCTCCCAGGGGACTAATTCACCCCTCCACTTT,CASSSQGTNSPLHF
TRBJ1-2,TRBV30,once,NA,TGTGCCTGGAGTGCGGGAGACTATGGCTACACCTTC,CAWSAGDYGYTF